Each of the 27 T cell receptor beta chains below was sequenced from the same sample in a study of cytomegalovirus exposure and HLA in healthy donors (dated by TCRdb to about 2017). To prepare the library, the immunoSEQ multiplex PCR assay was applied. The multiplex PCR relied on a mix of 60 forward primers for TCR Vbeta segments and 13 reverse primers for TCR Jbeta segments. TCRdb holds this immuneACCESS table with in-frame rearrangements only. Some clones are missing; in checked studies, unresolved V genes explain under half, and the rest has no known cause. The sample yields fewer than 55,000 clones; 72% were counted once. Less than 25% of the sample is in the top ten clones. Sequencing used PBMCs. The receptor set was obtained from a woman in her 50s in good health and CMV-seropositive.

This clone was detected only a few times. The chain joins TRBV6-4 to TRBJ1-1; D gene unclear. V was pared by 0 bases and J by 9 bases, with 14 bases between. The CDR3 consists of 14 residues. Germline CDR1 reads MRHNA; CDR2 reads SNTAGT. The CDR3 spells CASSDSGGDEKAFF. The CDR3 DNA follows: TGTGCCAGCAGTGACTCAGGAGGCGACGAAAAAGCTTTCTTT.

The chain links TRBV7-2 to TRBJ2-1; 10 positions match TRBD2. Germline-derived CDR1 and CDR2 are SGHTA and FQGNSA. The CDR3 is 15 amino acids. The junction had 4 bases not matched to a gene; V was cut back by 5 bases and J by 3 bases. In nucleotides, the CDR3 is TGTGCCAGCAGCCGCCCTAGCGGGGGCTACAATGAGCAGTTCTTC. This sequence encodes CASSRPSGGYNEQFF.

The V and J genes are TRBV7-6 and TRBJ2-1; 7 bases agree with TRBD1. The CDR3 spans 14 residues. Trimming at V came to 5 bases and at J to 7 bases, leaving 8 bases not matched to a gene. Per the germline V gene, CDR1 is SGHVS and CDR2 is FNYEAQ. CDR3 region: CASSEGAVSNEQFF. DNA for the CDR3: TGTGCCAGCAGCGAGGGGGCTGTCTCTAATGAGCAGTTCTTC.

V usage is TRBV7-9 and J usage is TRBJ2-1, with TRBD2 identical over 7 bases. Germline lookup yields CDR1 SEHNR and CDR2 FQNEAQ (reference sequence). Losses at the gene ends were 5 bases for V and 2 bases for J; bases not matched to a gene: 6. The CDR3 sequence is 15 residues long. CDR3 nucleotides: TGTGCCAGCAGCCCCCGCGGGAGTACCTACAATGAGCAGTTCTTC. It yields the protein CASSPRGSTYNEQFF.

This clone was seen a few times. This rearrangement joins TRBV30 to TRBJ2-7; TRBD1 aligns across 7 bases. With 3 bases clipped from V and 3 bases from J, the junction kept 8 bases outside the gene matches. This CDR3 contains 14 residues. Germline loops: CDR1 GTSNPN, CDR2 SVGIG (reference sequence). DNA of the CDR3: TGTGCCTGGAGCCCCGGGACAGTGATCTACGAGCAGTACTTC. Its translation: CAWSPGTVIYEQYF. The whole variable domain, remainder taken from reference TRBV30 and TRBJ2-7, is SQTIHQWPATLVQPVGSPLSLECTVEGTSNPNLYWYRQAAGRGLQLLFYSVGIGQISSEVPQNLSASRPQDRQFILSSKKLLLSDSGFYLCAWSPGTVIYEQYFGPGTRLTVT.

This clone was observed a handful of times. The V gene is TRBV10-3, the J gene TRBJ2-3; 11 bases are a match to TRBD2. The CDR3 spans 14 residues. The germline V gene encodes CDR1 ENHRY and CDR2 SYGVKD. V was clipped by 9 bases and J by 2 bases; unmatched bases: 4. Here the CDR3 DNA reads TGTGCCATAGCGGGACTAGCGGACACAGATACGCAGTATTTT. Its translation is CAIAGLADTDTQYF.

This clone has at least ten counts. The genes are TRBV7-3 and TRBJ2-3; D is possibly TRBD2 (6 bases). Trimming left V 5 bases short and J 6 bases short, with 21 bases between. From germline, CDR1 is SGHTA and CDR2 FQGTGA. CDR3 length: 16 amino acids. CDR3 loop: CASSDGTSPSTDTQYF. CDR3 nucleotide sequence: TGTGCCAGCAGCGATGGGACTTCGCCGTCCACGGATACGCAGTATTTT.

This clone came up a few times. This same CDR3 is encoded by further DNA sequences in the sample. The genes are TRBV6-6 and TRBJ1-3; D is unclear. Germline V CDR1 and CDR2: MNHNY, SVGAGI (reference sequence). V lost 9 bases to trimming and J lost 0 bases, with 12 bases between them. This CDR3 spans 14 amino acids. The chain's CDR3 is CASRGLYSGNTIYF. CDR3 nucleotides: TGTGCCAGTAGAGGACTCTACTCTGGAAACACCATATATTTT.

Notes on this clone: This specimen includes other DNA sequences encoding the same CDR3. Here the CDR3 DNA reads TGTGCCAGCAGCTCACTAGCGGGGGGGGAGGATACGCAGTATTTT. Protein: CASSSLAGGEDTQYF. The rearrangement joins TRBV7-3 to TRBJ2-3; TRBD2 agrees at 13 bases. Germline loops: CDR1 SGHTA, CDR2 FQGTGA. The junction had 4 bases not matched to a gene; V was cut back by 4 bases and J by 6 bases. The CDR3 is 15 residues long. The entire variable domain, with the rest obtained from reference TRBV7-3 and TRBJ2-3, is as follows: GAGVSQTPSNKVTEKGKYVELRCDPISGHTALYWYRQSLGQGPEFLIYFQGTGAADDSGLPNDRFFAVRPEGSVSTLKIQRTERGDSAVYLCASSSLAGGEDTQYFGPGTRLTVL.

V gene TRBV28 combines with J gene TRBJ1-5; 7 bases are shared with TRBD1. This CDR3 spans 19 amino acids. Trimming cost V 5 bases and J 0 bases; bases outside gene matches: 16. Germline values: CDR1 MDHEN, CDR2 SYDVKM. In DNA form, the CDR3 reads TGTGCCAGCAGTCAGGGGGGAGCAACCCTTTACCTTAGCAATCAGCCCCAGCATTTT. Its translation: CASSQGGATLYLSNQPQHF. The complete variable domain, with remaining parts taken from reference TRBV28 and TRBJ1-5, reads DVKVTQSSRYLVKRTGEKVFLECVQDMDHENMFWYRQDPGLGLRLIYFSYDVKMKEKGDIPEGYSVSREKKERFSLILESASTNQTSMYLCASSQGGATLYLSNQPQHFGDGTRLSIL.

This clone appeared a single time. The chain uses TRBV27 and TRBJ2-1, with TRBD2 matching 10 bases. V was pared by 6 bases and J by 2 bases, with 13 bases of the junction left unmatched. The CDR3 totals 18 residues. Per germline, CDR1 MNHEY and CDR2 SMNVEV (reference sequence). CDR3 DNA: TGTGCCAGCAGAGTACTAGCGGGACAATGGCTGACCTACAATGAGCAGTTCTTC. This codes for CASRVLAGQWLTYNEQFF.

The CDR3 here is CASSDYRSTGELFF. The CDR3 nucleotides are TGTGCCAGCAGTGACTACAGGAGCACCGGGGAGCTGTTTTTT. This chain joins TRBV2 and TRBJ2-2, with a tentative D call TRBD1 (5 bases). CDR1 is SNHLY and CDR2 is FYNNEI in the germline V gene. V lost 3 bases and J 4 bases, leaving 9 bases between the germline ends. The CDR3 runs 14 residues.

The chain joins TRBV7-2 to TRBJ2-5; possibly TRBD1 for D (6 bases). CDR3 length equals 16 residues. V lost 6 bases, J lost 1 base, and 18 bases lay in between. Germline CDR1 SGHTA, CDR2 FQGNSA. As DNA, the CDR3 is TGTGCCAGCAGGGGACATCGTGACAGTCGCCAAGAGACCCAGTACTTC. It translates to CASRGHRDSRQETQYF. Together with reference TRBV7-2 and TRBJ2-5, the CDR3 gives the full variable domain: GAGVSQSPSNKVTEKGKDVELRCDPISGHTALYWYRQSLGQGLEFLIYFQGNSAPDKSGLPSDRFSAERTGGSVSTLTIQRTQQEDSAVYLCASRGHRDSRQETQYFGPGTRLLVL.

This clone is deemed medium-sized. The chain uses TRBV6-1 and TRBJ1-5, with D maybe TRBD1 (6 bases). The CDR3 length is 14 residues. The germline V gene encodes CDR1 MNHNS and CDR2 SASEGT. V was pared by 8 bases and J by 10 bases, with 21 bases between. The CDR3 DNA follows: TGTGCCAGCTCGAAGGACAGCCTCAATGATCCCCAGCATTTT. Translating it yields CASSKDSLNDPQHF.

The chain has TRBV15 and TRBJ2-5, with TRBD2 matching 7 bases. Germline trimming cut 3 bases from V and 3 bases from J; bases unmatched to any gene: 7. The CDR3 contains 15 residues. Per the germline V gene, CDR1 is LNHNV and CDR2 is YYDKDF (reference sequence). CDR3 in DNA: TGTGCCACCAGCAGCCCCGGCGGGGGTAAAGAGACCCAGTACTTC. Translation gives CATSSPGGGKETQYF.

As DNA, the CDR3 is TGTGCCAGCTCACGGGGACAGGGTTCTACCGGGGAGCTGTTTTTT. Translation gives CASSRGQGSTGELFF. The rearrangement uses TRBV18 and TRBJ2-2; TRBD1 matches 9 bases. The CDR3 consists of 15 residues. After removal of 4 bases from V and 5 bases from J, the junction contained 5 bases not matched to a gene. CDR1 is KGHSH and CDR2 is LQKENI in the germline V gene.

This clone was detected only a few times. This chain connects TRBV7-6 to TRBJ1-2; 12 bases map to TRBD1. The germline V gene has CDR1 SGHVS and CDR2 FNYEAQ. This CDR3 is built from 15 residues. Trimming took 5 bases from V and 5 from J; bases not matched to a gene: 6. Here the CDR3 reads CASSLGQGARYGYTF. CDR3 DNA: TGTGCCAGCAGCCTGGGACAGGGGGCGAGGTATGGCTACACCTTC.

This chain joins TRBV7-2 and TRBJ2-1, with TRBD1 matching over 10 bases. Unmatched junction bases numbered 4, after V lost 4 bases and J lost 4 bases. Germline V gene data show CDR1 as SGHTA and CDR2 as FQGNSA. CDR3 size: 15 residues. The CDR3 protein is CASSSRDRGYNEQFF. The CDR3 region has the DNA TGTGCCAGCAGCTCACGGGACAGGGGTTACAATGAGCAGTTCTTC.

This chain uses TRBV6-1 with TRBJ1-6; 7 bases are shared with TRBD1. This CDR3 is built from 17 residues. V trimming: 3 bases; J trimming: 7 bases; junction bases outside the gene matches: 12. Germline V gene sequence: CDR1 MNHNS, CDR2 SASEGT. CDR3: CASSDPYRGAGNSPLHF. The CDR3 DNA reads as TGTGCCAGCAGTGATCCTTACAGGGGTGCGGGGAATTCACCCCTCCACTTT.

The chain recombines TRBV7-2 with TRBJ2-7, with TRBD2 identical over 10 bases. This CDR3 comprises 14 residues. Losses at the gene ends were 0 bases for V and 5 bases for J; bases not matched to a gene: 1. The germline V gene encodes CDR1 SGHTA and CDR2 FQGNSA. CDR3 sequence reads: CASSLALAGDEQYF. CDR3 sequence (DNA): TGTGCCAGCAGCTTAGCCCTAGCGGGGGACGAGCAGTACTTC.

V gene TRBV4-3 combines with J gene TRBJ2-1; 7 bases agree with TRBD2. J lost 5 bases, V lost 0 bases, and 7 bases had no gene match. Germline lookup yields CDR1 LGHNA and CDR2 YSLEER. The CDR3 totals 16 residues. Here the CDR3 reads CASSQDGRGSNNEQFF. As DNA, the CDR3 is TGCGCCAGCAGCCAAGACGGGCGGGGGAGCAACAATGAGCAGTTCTTC.

The chain carries TRBV18 and TRBJ1-5; no firm D call. Trimming took 2 bases from V and 0 from J, leaving 8 bases between them. Germline assignment: CDR1 KGHSH and CDR2 LQKENI. This CDR3 is built from 15 residues. CDR3 in DNA: TGTGCCAGCTCACCAGGAGGCGGTAGCAATCAGCCCCAGCATTTT. Translation gives CASSPGGGSNQPQHF.

In DNA form, the CDR3 reads TGTGCCAGCAGCGGGCGCGGGGGGCCCACCGGGGAGCTGTTTTTT. Protein product: CASSGRGGPTGELFF. The chain joins TRBV7-9 to TRBJ2-2; 8 bases line up with TRBD2. The CDR3 spans 15 residues. The V gene end was trimmed by 5 bases and the J gene end by 4 bases; junction bases not matched to a gene: 6. Germline lookup yields CDR1 SEHNR and CDR2 FQNEAQ (reference sequence).

On this clone: One end of the junction fails to match germline, which may point to a read error. J is TRBJ1-5 and V is TRBV18; TRBD1 agrees at 8 bases. Germline CDR1 reads KGHSH; CDR2 reads LQKENI. The CDR3 totals 13 residues. The CDR3 nucleotides are TGTGCCAGCTCAGGACAGGGCAAACAGCCCCAGCATTTT. Translated: CASSGQGKQPQHF.

The V call is TRBV28, the J call TRBJ1-1, with a tentative D call TRBD1 (6 bases). Germline loops: CDR1 MDHEN, CDR2 SYDVKM. The CDR3 extends over 15 amino acids. Deletions cut 1 base from V and 8 bases from J, with 17 bases between. The CDR3 coding sequence is TGTGCCAGCAGTTTATACCCCGTGACAGGCGGAGAAGCTTTCTTT. As protein: CASSLYPVTGGEAFF.

The chain has TRBV7-8 and TRBJ2-1; D remains ambiguous. Germline V CDR1 and CDR2: SGHVS, FQNEAQ. Trimming stripped 0 bases from V and 4 bases from J, with 4 bases between. The CDR3 sequence is 13 residues long. The CDR3 DNA follows: TGTGCCAGCAGCTTAGCTCTGTACAATGAGCAGTTCTTC. Amino acids: CASSLALYNEQFF.

The chain links TRBV9 to TRBJ1-5, with TRBD1 as a possible D gene (6 bases). Germline CDR1 reads SGDLS; CDR2 reads YYNGEE. The CDR3 loop spans 15 amino acids. Trimming shortened V by 0 bases and J by 3 bases, and 10 bases separated the two germline ends. The CDR3 coding sequence is TGTGCCAGCAGCGTAGGGGACAAGTACAATCAGCCCCAGCATTTT. Translating gives CASSVGDKYNQPQHF.